These T cell receptor beta chains were read from a single sample in a study of blood T cell repertoires in COVID-19. Assay used: immunoSEQ multiplex PCR; TCRdb lists only in-frame clones, some missing. The sample contains some 490,000 clones, around 85% of which appear only once. Material: PBMCs or T cells enriched from blood (not recorded which). These receptors were collected from a woman between 55 and 75 years old who had recovered from COVID-19. Both conserved end residues are part of each CDR3. D genes are given only for firm matches. The listing skips clone size in some rows; elsewhere it reads once, few, many or a size class.

size | J | V | D | CDR3 | DNA
once | TRBJ1-5 | TRBV3-1/TRBV3-2 | NA | CASSLGRAWDQPQHF | TGTGCCAGCAGCCTGGGCAGGGCTTGGGATCAGCCCCAGCATTTT
NA | TRBJ1-4 | TRBV5-1 | NA | CASSLAGRGEEKLFF | TGCGCCAGCAGCTTGGCCGGCAGGGGAGAGGAAAAACTGTTTTTT
NA | TRBJ1-1 | TRBV6-5 | TRBD1 | CASSPRQGGNTEAFF | TGTGCCAGCAGTCCCCGACAGGGAGGGAACACTGAAGCTTTCTTT
NA | TRBJ2-3 | TRBV18 | TRBD2 | CASSPPSGGADTQYF | TGTGCCAGCTCACCACCAAGCGGGGGGGCAGATACGCAGTATTTT
once | TRBJ1-4 | TRBV2 | NA | CASSIGRWDEKLFF | TGTGCCAGCAGTATCGGGAGATGGGACGAAAAACTGTTTTTT
few | TRBJ1-3 | TRBV9 | TRBD1 | CASSADRVGGNTIYF | TGTGCCAGCAGCGCCGACAGGGTAGGAGGCAACACCATATATTTT
NA | TRBJ1-5 | TRBV2 | NA | CATKRTDSNQPQHF | TGTGCCACCAAGAGGACAGATAGCAATCAGCCCCAGCATTTT
NA | TRBJ1-3 | TRBV3-1/TRBV3-2 | TRBD1 | CASATGAGGNTIYF | TGTGCCAGTGCCACAGGGGCTGGGGGAAACACCATATATTTT
NA | TRBJ1-4 | TRBV7-7 | TRBD1 | CASSASTGNEKLFF | TGTGCCAGCAGCGCCTCGACAGGGAATGAAAAACTGTTTTTT
NA | TRBJ1-1 | TRBV5-1 | NA | CASSPRAGTNTEAFF | TGCGCCAGCAGCCCAAGGGCAGGGACTAACACTGAAGCTTTCTTT
NA | TRBJ1-1 | TRBV18 | NA | CASSLSVVNTEAFF | TGTGCCAGCTCCCTTTCGGTGGTGAACACTGAAGCTTTCTTT
NA | TRBJ2-3 | TRBV7-8 | NA | CASSLSLLSADTQYF | TGTGCCAGCAGCTTGAGTTTACTTAGCGCAGATACGCAGTATTTT
NA | TRBJ2-2 | TRBV14 | TRBD1 | CASKDRADTGELFF | TGTGCCAGCAAGGACAGGGCGGACACCGGGGAGCTGTTTTTT
NA | TRBJ1-3 | TRBV4-2 | NA | CASSQRPSGTSTGNTIYF | TGTGCCAGCAGCCAACGCCCCTCCGGGACAAGTACTGGAAACACCATATATTTT
once | TRBJ2-3 | TRBV6-9 | NA | CASSSGGLNSDTQYF | TGTGCCAGCAGTTCCGGGGGATTGAATTCGGATACGCAGTATTTT
NA | TRBJ2-1 | TRBV9 | TRBD2 | CASSVGGTRNEQFF | TGTGCCAGCAGCGTAGGGGGGACTAGAAATGAGCAGTTCTTC
NA | TRBJ2-7 | TRBV30 | TRBD2 | CAWSLFGLAGTYEQYF | TGTGCCTGGAGTCTATTTGGGCTAGCGGGGACCTACGAGCAGTACTTC
NA | TRBJ1-2 | TRBV18 | TRBD1 | CASSTKPRQGNYGYTF | TGTGCCAGCTCTACCAAACCCAGACAGGGTAACTATGGCTACACCTTC
NA | TRBJ1-2 | TRBV6-5 | NA | CASSYSTPIGGYGYTF | TGTGCCAGCAGTTACTCGACCCCCATAGGGGGCTATGGCTACACCTTC
NA | TRBJ2-3 | TRBV6-6 | NA | CASSYSEADTQYF | TGTGCCAGCAGTTACTCGGAGGCAGATACGCAGTATTTT
NA | TRBJ2-4 | TRBV3-1/TRBV3-2 | NA | CASSQYKAKNIQYF | TGTGCCAGCAGCCAATATAAAGCCAAAAACATTCAGTACTTC
NA | TRBJ2-5 | TRBV2 | TRBD1 | CASRRTGGQETQYF | TGTGCCAGCAGGCGGACAGGAGGACAAGAGACCCAGTACTTC
NA | TRBJ2-2 | TRBV2 | NA | CASSQTGSNTGELFF | TGTGCCAGCAGTCAGACAGGTTCGAACACCGGGGAGCTGTTTTTT
NA | TRBJ1-6 | TRBV5-1 | NA | CASSHHVRYTGDNSPLHF | TGCGCCAGCAGCCACCACGTCCGCTATACAGGAGATAATTCACCCCTCCACTTT
NA | TRBJ1-5 | TRBV3-1/TRBV3-2 | NA | CASSQGAVPGNQPQHF | TGTGCCAGCAGCCAAGGGGCAGTGCCTGGCAATCAGCCCCAGCATTTT
NA | TRBJ1-2 | TRBV12-5 | NA | CASGLGGRDYGYTF | TGTGCTAGTGGTTTAGGAGGGAGGGACTATGGCTACACCTTC
NA | TRBJ2-3 | TRBV24-1 | NA | CATSDYTQGSAQYF | TGTGCCACCAGTGATTATACCCAGGGGTCGGCGCAGTATTTT
NA | TRBJ1-2 | TRBV30 | NA | CAWSPRGLYGYTF | TGTGCCTGGAGCCCAAGGGGACTCTATGGCTACACCTTC
NA | TRBJ1-5 | TRBV30 | NA | CAWSAGWYNQPQHF | TGTGCCTGGAGCGCGGGTTGGTACAATCAGCCCCAGCATTTT
NA | TRBJ1-5 | TRBV27 | NA | CASSWGEYQPQHF | TGTGCCAGCAGTTGGGGGGAGTATCAGCCCCAGCATTTT
NA | TRBJ1-4 | TRBV10-3 | NA | CAIGGRGNEKLFF | TGTGCCATCGGGGGCCGAGGGAATGAAAAACTGTTTTTT
NA | TRBJ2-3 | TRBV5-4 | TRBD2 | CASSLAGRAGEADTQYF | TGTGCCAGCAGCTTGGCCGGTAGGGCGGGGGAAGCAGATACGCAGTATTTT
NA | TRBJ1-3 | TRBV11-3 | TRBD1 | CASSLTGAGNTIYF | TGTGCCAGCAGCCTGACAGGGGCTGGAAACACCATATATTTT
NA | TRBJ1-3 | TRBV3-1/TRBV3-2 | NA | CASSFPAGGNTIYF | TGTGCCAGCAGCTTCCCGGCAGGGGGAAACACCATATATTTT
NA | TRBJ2-3 | TRBV5-4 | TRBD2 | CASSLGTSGGAGTDTQYF | TGTGCCAGCAGCTTGGGGACTAGCGGGGGGGCGGGCACAGATACGCAGTATTTT
NA | TRBJ2-7 | TRBV5-1 | TRBD1 | CASSLDGTGLDEQYF | TGCGCCAGCAGCTTGGACGGGACAGGGTTGGACGAGCAGTACTTC
NA | TRBJ2-2 | TRBV10-1 | TRBD1 | CASSEEGAGTGELFF | TGCGCCAGCAGTGAGGAGGGGGCTGGCACCGGGGAGCTGTTTTTT
NA | TRBJ2-7 | TRBV7-9 | NA | CASSLRGDPFYEQYF | TGTGCCAGCAGCTTAAGGGGTGACCCTTTCTACGAGCAGTACTTC
NA | TRBJ1-4 | TRBV29-1 | TRBD1 | CSAQTGTGGEKLFF | TGCAGCGCCCAAACCGGGACAGGGGGAGAAAAACTGTTTTTT
NA | TRBJ1-2 | TRBV24-1 | NA | CATSDSRQSGGYTF | TGTGCCACCAGTGATTCGCGGCAATCGGGGGGCTACACCTTC
NA | TRBJ1-1 | TRBV2 | NA | CASSPDRDTEAFF | TGTGCCAGCAGTCCCGACCGGGACACTGAAGCTTTCTTT
NA | TRBJ2-2 | TRBV7-2 | TRBD2 | CASSLFGAGAPLEELFF | TGTGCCAGCAGCCTTTTTGGAGCGGGGGCGCCCCTCGAGGAGCTGTTTTTT
few | TRBJ1-2 | TRBV28 | NA | CASQVNYGYTF | TGTGCCAGCCAGGTAAACTATGGCTACACCTTC